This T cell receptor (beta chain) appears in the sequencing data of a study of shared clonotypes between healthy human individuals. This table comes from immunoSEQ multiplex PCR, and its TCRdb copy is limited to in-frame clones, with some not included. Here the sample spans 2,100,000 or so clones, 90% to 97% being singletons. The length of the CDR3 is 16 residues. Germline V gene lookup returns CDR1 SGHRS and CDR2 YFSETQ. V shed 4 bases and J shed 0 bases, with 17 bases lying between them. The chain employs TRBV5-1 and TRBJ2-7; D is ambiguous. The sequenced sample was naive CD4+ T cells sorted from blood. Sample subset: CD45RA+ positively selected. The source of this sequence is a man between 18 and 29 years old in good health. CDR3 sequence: CASSLPSLASSYEQYF. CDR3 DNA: TGCGCCAGCAGCCTGCCATCCTTAGCCAGCTCCTACGAGCAGTACTTC.